This T cell receptor (beta chain) was recovered during a study of cytomegalovirus exposure and HLA in healthy donors. Per germline, CDR1 KGHSH and CDR2 LQKENI. The CDR3 is 15 amino acids. V lost 5 bases to trimming and J lost 2 bases, with 15 bases between them. 13 Jbeta primers and 60 Vbeta primers were used for the PCR. The table came from immunoSEQ multiplex PCR; TCRdb's copy has only in-frame clones and leaves some out. The table has some 130,000 clones, 80% seen once; the top ten hold 2% to 2.5%. Sequenced sample: PBMCs. The TCR sequence derives from a man aged 30 to 39 in good health and CMV-seronegative. V and J are TRBV18 and TRBJ1-1; no clear D gene. The CDR3 region has the DNA TGTGCCAGCTCAAAAATGAGATCGGGAAACACTGAAGCTTTCTTT. It codes for CASSKMRSGNTEAFF.